The 8 T cell receptor beta chains below come from one sample, sequenced in a study of blood T cell repertoires in COVID-19. Profiled with immunoSEQ multiplex PCR; TCRdb holds only in-frame clones, not every one. The sample lists about 290,000 clones, 85% occurring once. The sample consisted of peripheral blood. The origin of the receptors is a woman aged 45-65 years with active or convalescent COVID-19.

This clone was picked up a small number of times. V and J are TRBV7-9 and TRBJ2-3; TRBD2 agrees at 8 bases. The CDR3 length is 15 residues. Trimming cost V 2 bases and J 4 bases; bases outside gene matches: 5. Germline CDR1 and CDR2: SEHNR and FQNEAQ (reference sequence). The CDR3 region has the DNA TGTGCCAGCAGCTTAAAGCGGGAGTGGGCAGATACGCAGTATTTT. Its translation: CASSLKREWADTQYF.

The rearrangement joins TRBV6-5 to TRBJ1-6, with D possibly TRBD1 on 6 matching bases. This CDR3 comprises 13 residues. Trimming took 11 bases from V and 10 from J, leaving 18 bases between them. CDR1 and CDR2 from the germline V gene are MNHEY and SVGAGI. The CDR3 loop is CAGRDTLWSPLHF. The CDR3 coding sequence is TGTGCCGGCCGGGACACTCTCTGGTCACCCCTCCACTTT.

J is TRBJ1-5 and V is TRBV7-2, with 8 bases identical to TRBD1. Germline trimming cut 5 bases from V and 3 bases from J; bases unmatched to any gene: 6. The CDR3 totals 15 residues. Germline lookup yields CDR1 SGHTA and CDR2 FQGNSA. CDR3 in amino acids: CASSPRTGPNQPQHF. The CDR3, as DNA: TGTGCCAGCAGCCCTCGGACAGGGCCCAATCAGCCCCAGCATTTT. Full variable domain (outside the CDR3, taken from reference TRBV7-2 and TRBJ1-5): GAGVSQSPSNKVTEKGKDVELRCDPISGHTALYWYRQSLGQGLEFLIYFQGNSAPDKSGLPSDRFSAERTGGSVSTLTIQRTQQEDSAVYLCASSPRTGPNQPQHFGDGTRLSIL.

This chain joins TRBV5-1 and TRBJ1-3; D possibly corresponds to TRBD1 (5 bases). The V gene lost 4 bases and the J gene lost 0 bases, with 11 bases spanning the gap. The CDR3 length is 15 residues. Germline CDR1 reads SGHRS; CDR2 reads YFSETQ. Written as DNA, the CDR3 is TGCGCCAGCAGCCCCAGGGATAACTCTGGAAACACCATATATTTT. Protein product: CASSPRDNSGNTIYF.

The V call is TRBV18, the J call TRBJ2-3; 7 bases match TRBD2. V lost 3 bases and J lost 2; bases outside the gene matches: 11. CDR3 length: 17 residues. Germline lookup yields CDR1 KGHSH and CDR2 LQKENI. CDR3 sequence reads: CASSPRVTSAYTDTQYF. The CDR3, as DNA: TGTGCCAGCTCACCGAGGGTTACTAGCGCGTACACAGATACGCAGTATTTT. Combining the CDR3 with reference TRBV18 and TRBJ2-3 gives the whole variable domain NAGVMQNPRHLVRRRGQEARLRCSPMKGHSHVYWYRQLPEEGLKFMVYLQKENIIDESGMPKERFSAEFPKEGPSILRIQQVVRGDSAAYFCASSPRVTSAYTDTQYFGPGTRLTVL.

The chain carries TRBV28 and TRBJ2-1; maybe TRBD2 (5 bases). The CDR3 runs 13 residues. V lost 7 bases and J lost 6, with 13 bases in between. CDR1 is MDHEN and CDR2 is SYDVKM in the germline V gene. The CDR3 region is CASTSLVSNEQFF. CDR3 nucleotide sequence: TGTGCCAGCACTAGCCTAGTGAGCAATGAGCAGTTCTTC.

The rearrangement links TRBV6-4 to TRBJ2-1; TRBD2 agrees at 12 bases. CDR1 MRHNA and CDR2 SNTAGT come from the germline V gene. CDR3 size: 15 residues. Unmatched junction bases numbered 6, after V lost 6 bases and J lost 6 bases. The chain's CDR3 is CASSKTSGSANEQFF. The CDR3 bases are TGTGCCAGCAGCAAGACTAGCGGGAGTGCCAATGAGCAGTTCTTC.

The chain is built from TRBV20-1 and TRBJ1-1; tentatively, D is TRBD1 (6 bases). This CDR3 contains 10 residues. In germline, CDR1 is DFQATT, CDR2 SNEGSKA (reference sequence). The germline V and J ends were trimmed by 5 bases and 11 bases, with 12 bases remaining between them. The CDR3 loop reads CSAQQGGAFF. The CDR3 DNA follows: TGCAGTGCTCAACAGGGTGGGGCTTTCTTT.